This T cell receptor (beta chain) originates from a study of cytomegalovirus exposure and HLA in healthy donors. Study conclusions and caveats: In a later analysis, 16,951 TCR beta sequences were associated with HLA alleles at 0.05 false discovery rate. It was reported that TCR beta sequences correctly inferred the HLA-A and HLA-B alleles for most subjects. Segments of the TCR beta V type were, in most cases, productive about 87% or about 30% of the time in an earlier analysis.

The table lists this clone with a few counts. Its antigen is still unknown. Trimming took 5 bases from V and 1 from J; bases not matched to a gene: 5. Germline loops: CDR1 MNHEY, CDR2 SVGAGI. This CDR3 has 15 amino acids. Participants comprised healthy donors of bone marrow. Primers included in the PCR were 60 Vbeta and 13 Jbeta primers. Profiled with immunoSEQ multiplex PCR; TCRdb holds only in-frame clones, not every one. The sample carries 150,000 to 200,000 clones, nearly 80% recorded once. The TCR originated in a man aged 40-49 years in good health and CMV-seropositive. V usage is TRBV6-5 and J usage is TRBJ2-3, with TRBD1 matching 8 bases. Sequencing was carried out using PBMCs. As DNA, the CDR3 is TGTGCCAGCAGTACACCGACAGGGGGCACAGATACGCAGTATTTT. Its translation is CASSTPTGGTDTQYF.